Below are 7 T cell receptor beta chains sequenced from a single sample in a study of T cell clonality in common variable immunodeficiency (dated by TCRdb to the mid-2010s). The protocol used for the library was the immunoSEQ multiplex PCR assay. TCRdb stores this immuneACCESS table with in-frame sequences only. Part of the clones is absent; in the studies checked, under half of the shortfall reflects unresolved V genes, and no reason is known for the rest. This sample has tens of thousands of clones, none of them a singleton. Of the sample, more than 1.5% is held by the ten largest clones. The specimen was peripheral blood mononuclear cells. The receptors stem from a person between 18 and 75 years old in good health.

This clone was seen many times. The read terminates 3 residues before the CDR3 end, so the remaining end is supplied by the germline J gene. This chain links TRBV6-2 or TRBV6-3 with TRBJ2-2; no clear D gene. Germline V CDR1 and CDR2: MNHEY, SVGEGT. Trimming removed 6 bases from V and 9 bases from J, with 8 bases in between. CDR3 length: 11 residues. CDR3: CASSPSWELFF. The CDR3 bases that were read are TGTGCCAGCAGCCCCTCCTGGGAG.

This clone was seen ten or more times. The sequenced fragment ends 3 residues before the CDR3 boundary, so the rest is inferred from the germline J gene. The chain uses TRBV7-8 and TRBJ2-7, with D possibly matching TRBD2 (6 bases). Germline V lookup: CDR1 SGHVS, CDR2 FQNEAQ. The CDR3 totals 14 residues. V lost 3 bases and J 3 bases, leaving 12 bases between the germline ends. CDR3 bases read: TGTGCCAGCAGCTTCCAGGCGGGATACTACGAG. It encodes CASSFQAGYYE. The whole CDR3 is CASSFQAGYYEQYF.

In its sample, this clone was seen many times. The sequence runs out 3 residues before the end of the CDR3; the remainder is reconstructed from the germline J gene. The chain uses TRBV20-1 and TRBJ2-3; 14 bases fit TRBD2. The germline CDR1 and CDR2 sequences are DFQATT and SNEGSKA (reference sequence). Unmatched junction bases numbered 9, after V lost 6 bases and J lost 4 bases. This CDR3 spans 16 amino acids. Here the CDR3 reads CSARGLAGGNSDTQYF. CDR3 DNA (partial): TGCAGTGCACGAGGACTAGCGGGAGGAAATTCAGATACG.

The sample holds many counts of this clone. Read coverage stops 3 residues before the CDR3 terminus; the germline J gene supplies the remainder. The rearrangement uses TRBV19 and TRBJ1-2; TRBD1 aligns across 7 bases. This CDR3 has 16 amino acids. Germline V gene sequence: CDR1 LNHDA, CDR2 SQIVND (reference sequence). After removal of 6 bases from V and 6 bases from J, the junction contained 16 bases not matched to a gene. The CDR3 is CASSHTPRDRRNGYTF. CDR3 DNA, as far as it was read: TGTGCCAGTAGCCATACCCCCCGGGACAGAAGAAATGGC.

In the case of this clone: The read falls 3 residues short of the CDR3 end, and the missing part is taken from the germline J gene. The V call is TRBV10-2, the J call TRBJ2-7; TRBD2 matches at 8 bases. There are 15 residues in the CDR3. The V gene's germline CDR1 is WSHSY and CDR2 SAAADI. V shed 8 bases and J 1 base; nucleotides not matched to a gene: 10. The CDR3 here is CASALRAGESYEQYF. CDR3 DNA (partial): TGCGCCAGCGCCCTTCGAGCGGGAGAGTCCTACGAG.

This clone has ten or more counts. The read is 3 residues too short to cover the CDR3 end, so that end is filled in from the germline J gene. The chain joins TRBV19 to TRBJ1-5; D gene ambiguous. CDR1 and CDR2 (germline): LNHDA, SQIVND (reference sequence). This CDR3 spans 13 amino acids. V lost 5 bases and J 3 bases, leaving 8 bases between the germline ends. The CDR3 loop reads CASSYSVNQPQHF. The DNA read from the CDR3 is TGTGCCAGTAGTTACAGTGTCAATCAGCCC.

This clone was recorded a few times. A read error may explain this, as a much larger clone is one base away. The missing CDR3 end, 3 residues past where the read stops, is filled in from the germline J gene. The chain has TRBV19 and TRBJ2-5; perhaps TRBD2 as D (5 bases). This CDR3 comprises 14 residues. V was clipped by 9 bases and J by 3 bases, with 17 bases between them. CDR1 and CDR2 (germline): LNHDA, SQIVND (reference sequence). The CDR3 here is CASSRTGGEETQYF. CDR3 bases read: TGTGCCAGCAGCCGGACTGGCGGTGAAGAGACC. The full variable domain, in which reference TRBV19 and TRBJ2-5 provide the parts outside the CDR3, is DGGITQSPKYLFRKEGQNVTLSCEQNLNHDAMYWYRQDPGQGLRLIYYSQIVNDFQKGDIAEGYSVSREKKESFPLTVTSAQKNPTAFYLCASSRTGGEETQYFGPGTRLLVL.